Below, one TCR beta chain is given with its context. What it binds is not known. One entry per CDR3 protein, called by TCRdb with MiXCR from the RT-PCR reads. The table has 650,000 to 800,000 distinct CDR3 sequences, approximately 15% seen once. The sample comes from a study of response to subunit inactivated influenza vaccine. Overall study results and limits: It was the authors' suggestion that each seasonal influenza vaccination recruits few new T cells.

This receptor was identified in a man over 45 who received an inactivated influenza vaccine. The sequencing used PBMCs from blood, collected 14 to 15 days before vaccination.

CDR3 DNA sequence: TGCGCCAGCAGCCAAGTCGCAGCAACGAACACCGGGGAGCTGTTTTTT. Encoded protein: CASSQVAATNTGELFF. V and J are TRBV4-3 and TRBJ2-2; D unresolved. Germline-derived CDR1 and CDR2 are LGHNA and YSLEER. With 1 base removed from V and 0 bases from J, the gap between germline ends came to 9 bases. The CDR3 covers 16 residues.